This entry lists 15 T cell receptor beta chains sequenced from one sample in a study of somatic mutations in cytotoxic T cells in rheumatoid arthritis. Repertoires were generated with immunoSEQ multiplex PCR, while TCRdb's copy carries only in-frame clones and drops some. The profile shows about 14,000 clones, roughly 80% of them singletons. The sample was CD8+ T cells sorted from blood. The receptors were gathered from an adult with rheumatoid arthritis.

The CDR3 region has the DNA TGTGCCAGCAGCGGAACAGGGGTAAGAGGCACTGAAGCTTTCTTT. Translated: CASSGTGVRGTEAFF. This sequence joins TRBV9 and TRBJ1-1; 7 bases map to TRBD1. The CDR3 totals 15 residues. The germline V gene encodes CDR1 SGDLS and CDR2 YYNGEE. V lost 3 bases to trimming and J lost 4 bases; unmatched junction nucleotides: 9.

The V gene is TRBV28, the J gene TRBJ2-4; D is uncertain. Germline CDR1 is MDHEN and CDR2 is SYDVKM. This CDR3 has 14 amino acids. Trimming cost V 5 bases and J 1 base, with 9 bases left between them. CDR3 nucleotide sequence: TGTGCCAGCAGTCCCCTAGGGGCCAAAAACATTCAGTACTTC. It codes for CASSPLGAKNIQYF.

This CDR3 is CASSQRGYNYGYTF. Written as DNA, the CDR3 is TGCGCCAGCAGCCAGAGGGGCTATAACTATGGCTACACCTTC. V usage is TRBV4-1 and J usage is TRBJ1-2; the D gene is possibly TRBD1 (5 bases). Trimming took 3 bases from V and 1 from J, leaving 9 bases between them. In germline, CDR1 is MGHRA, CDR2 YSYEKL. This CDR3 region has 14 residues.

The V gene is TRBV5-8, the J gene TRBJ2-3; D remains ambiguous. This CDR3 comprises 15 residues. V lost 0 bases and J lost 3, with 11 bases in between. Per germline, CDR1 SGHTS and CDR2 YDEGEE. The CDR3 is CASSLEVLDTDTQYF. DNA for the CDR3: TGTGCCAGCAGCTTGGAGGTGTTAGATACAGATACGCAGTATTTT.

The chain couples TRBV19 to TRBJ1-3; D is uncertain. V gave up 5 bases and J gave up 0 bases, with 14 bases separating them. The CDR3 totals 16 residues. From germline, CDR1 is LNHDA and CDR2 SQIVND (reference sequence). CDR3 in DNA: TGTGCCAGTAGTGAAGACGAGCGCCTCTCTGGAAACACCATATATTTT. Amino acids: CASSEDERLSGNTIYF.

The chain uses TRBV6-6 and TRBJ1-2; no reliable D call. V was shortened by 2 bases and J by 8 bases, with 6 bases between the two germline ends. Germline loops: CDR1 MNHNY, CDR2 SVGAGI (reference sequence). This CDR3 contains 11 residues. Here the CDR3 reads CASSYPGGYTF. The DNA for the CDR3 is TGTGCCAGCAGTTACCCAGGAGGCTACACCTTC.

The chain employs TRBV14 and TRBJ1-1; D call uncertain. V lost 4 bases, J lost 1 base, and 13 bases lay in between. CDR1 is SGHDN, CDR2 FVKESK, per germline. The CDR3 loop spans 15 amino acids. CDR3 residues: CASSRPGRTNTEAFF. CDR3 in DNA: TGTGCCAGCAGCCGCCCCGGGAGGACGAACACTGAAGCTTTCTTT. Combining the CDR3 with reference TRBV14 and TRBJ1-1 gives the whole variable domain EAGVTQFPSHSVIEKGQTVTLRCDPISGHDNLYWYRRVMGKEIKFLLHFVKESKQDESGMPNNRFLAERTGGTYSTLKVQPAELEDSGVYFCASSRPGRTNTEAFFGQGTRLTVV.

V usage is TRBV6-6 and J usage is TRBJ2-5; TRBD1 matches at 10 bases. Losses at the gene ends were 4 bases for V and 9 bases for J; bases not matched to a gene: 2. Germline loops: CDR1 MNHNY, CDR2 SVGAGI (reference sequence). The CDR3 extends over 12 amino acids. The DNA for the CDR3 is TGTGCCAGCAGTTCCGGGACAGGGGCCCAGTACTTC. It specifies CASSSGTGAQYF.

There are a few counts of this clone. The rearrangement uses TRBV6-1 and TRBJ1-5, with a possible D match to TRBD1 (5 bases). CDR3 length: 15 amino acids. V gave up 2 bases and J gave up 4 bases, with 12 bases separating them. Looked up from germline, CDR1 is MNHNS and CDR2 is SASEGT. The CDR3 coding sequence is TGTGCCAGCAGTGAATGGGGGACGGAGAATCAGCCCCAGCATTTT. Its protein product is CASSEWGTENQPQHF.

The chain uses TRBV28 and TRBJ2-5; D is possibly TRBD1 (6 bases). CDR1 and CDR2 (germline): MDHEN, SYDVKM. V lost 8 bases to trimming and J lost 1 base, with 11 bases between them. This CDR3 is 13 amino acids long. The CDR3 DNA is TGTGCCAGCGGGACAATCATCCAAGAGACCCAGTACTTC. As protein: CASGTIIQETQYF. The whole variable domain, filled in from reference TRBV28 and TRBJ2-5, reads DVKVTQSSRYLVKRTGEKVFLECVQDMDHENMFWYRQDPGLGLRLIYFSYDVKMKEKGDIPEGYSVSREKKERFSLILESASTNQTSMYLCASGTIIQETQYFGPGTRLLVL.

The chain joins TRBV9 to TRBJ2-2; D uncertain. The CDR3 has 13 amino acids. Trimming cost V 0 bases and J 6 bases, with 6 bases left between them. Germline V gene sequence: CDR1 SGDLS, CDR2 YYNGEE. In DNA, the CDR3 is TGTGCCAGCAGCGTAGGCCAGTCCGGGGAGCTGTTTTTT. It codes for CASSVGQSGELFF.

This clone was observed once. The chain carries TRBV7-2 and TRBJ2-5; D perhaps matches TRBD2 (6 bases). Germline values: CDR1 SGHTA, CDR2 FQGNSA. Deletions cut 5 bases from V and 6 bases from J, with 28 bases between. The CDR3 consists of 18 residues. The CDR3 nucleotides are TGTGCCAGCAGCCTTCCGAGGGACTCCCAGGGAGGTGGCCAGACCCAGTACTTC. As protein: CASSLPRDSQGGGQTQYF.

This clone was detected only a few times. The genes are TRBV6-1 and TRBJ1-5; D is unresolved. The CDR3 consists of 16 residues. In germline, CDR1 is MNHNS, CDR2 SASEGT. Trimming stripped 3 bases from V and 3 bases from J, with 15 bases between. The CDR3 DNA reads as TGTGCCAGCAGTGACAACCTCGACGGAATCAATCAGCCCCAGCATTTT. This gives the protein CASSDNLDGINQPQHF.

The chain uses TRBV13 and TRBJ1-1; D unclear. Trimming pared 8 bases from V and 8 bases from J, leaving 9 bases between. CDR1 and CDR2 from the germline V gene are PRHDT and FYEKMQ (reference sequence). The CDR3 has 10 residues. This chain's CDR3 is CASSDTEAFF. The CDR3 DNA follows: TGTGCCAGCTCGGATACCGAAGCTTTCTTT.

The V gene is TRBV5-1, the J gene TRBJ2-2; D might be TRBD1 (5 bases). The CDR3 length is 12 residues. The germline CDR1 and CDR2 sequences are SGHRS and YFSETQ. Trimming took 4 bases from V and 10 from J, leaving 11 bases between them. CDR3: CASSRDSTELFF. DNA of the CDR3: TGCGCCAGCAGCCGCGACAGCACGGAGCTGTTTTTT.